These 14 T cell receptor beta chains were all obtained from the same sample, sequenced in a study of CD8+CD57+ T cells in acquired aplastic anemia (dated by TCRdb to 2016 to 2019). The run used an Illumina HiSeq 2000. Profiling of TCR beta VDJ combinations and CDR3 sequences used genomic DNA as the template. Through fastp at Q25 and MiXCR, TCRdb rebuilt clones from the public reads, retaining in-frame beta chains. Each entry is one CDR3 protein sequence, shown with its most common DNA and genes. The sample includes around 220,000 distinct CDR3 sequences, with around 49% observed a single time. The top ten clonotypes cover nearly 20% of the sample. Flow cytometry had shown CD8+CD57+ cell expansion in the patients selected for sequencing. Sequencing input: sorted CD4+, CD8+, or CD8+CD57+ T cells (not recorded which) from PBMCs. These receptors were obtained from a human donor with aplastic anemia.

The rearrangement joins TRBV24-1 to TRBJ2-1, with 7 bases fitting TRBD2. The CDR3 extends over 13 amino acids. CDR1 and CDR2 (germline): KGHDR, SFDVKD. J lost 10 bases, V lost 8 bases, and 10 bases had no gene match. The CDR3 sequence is CATTGTTSGEQFF. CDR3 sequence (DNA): TGTGCCACCACCGGGACTACATCCGGCGAGCAGTTCTTC.

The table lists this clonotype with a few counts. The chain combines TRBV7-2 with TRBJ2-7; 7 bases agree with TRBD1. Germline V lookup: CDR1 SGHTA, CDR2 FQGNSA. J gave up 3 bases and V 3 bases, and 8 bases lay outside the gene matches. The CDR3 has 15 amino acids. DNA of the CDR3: TGTGCCAGCAGCTTTACGGGACAGCGAGTCTACGAGCAGTACTTC. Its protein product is CASSFTGQRVYEQYF.

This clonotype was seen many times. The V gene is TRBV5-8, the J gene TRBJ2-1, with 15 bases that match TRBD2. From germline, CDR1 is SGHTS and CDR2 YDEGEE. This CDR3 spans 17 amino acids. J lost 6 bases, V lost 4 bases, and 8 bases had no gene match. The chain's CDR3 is CASSPRTSGGARNEQFF. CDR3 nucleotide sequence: TGTGCCAGCAGCCCCAGGACTAGCGGGGGGGCGCGCAATGAGCAGTTCTTC.

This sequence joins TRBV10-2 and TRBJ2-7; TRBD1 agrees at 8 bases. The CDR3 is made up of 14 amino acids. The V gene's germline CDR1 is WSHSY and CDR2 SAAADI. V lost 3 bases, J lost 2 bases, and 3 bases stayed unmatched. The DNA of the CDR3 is TGCGCCAGCAGTGAAACAGGGGGGCCCTACGAGCAGTACTTC. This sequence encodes CASSETGGPYEQYF.

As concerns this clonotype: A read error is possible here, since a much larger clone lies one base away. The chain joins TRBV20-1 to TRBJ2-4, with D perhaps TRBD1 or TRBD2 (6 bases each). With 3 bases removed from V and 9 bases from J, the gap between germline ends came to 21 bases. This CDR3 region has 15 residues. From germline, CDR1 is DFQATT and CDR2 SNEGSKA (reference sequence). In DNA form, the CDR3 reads TGCAGTGCTAGGTCCCCGAGGGGGGCGGGAATCATTCAGTACTTC. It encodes CSARSPRGAGIIQYF.

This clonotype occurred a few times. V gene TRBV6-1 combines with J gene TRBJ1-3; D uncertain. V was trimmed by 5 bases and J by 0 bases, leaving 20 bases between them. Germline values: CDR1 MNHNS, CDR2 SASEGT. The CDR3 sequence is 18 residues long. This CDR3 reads CASSPLFSDGYSGNTIYF. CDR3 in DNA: TGTGCCAGCAGTCCCCTATTCTCGGACGGTTACTCTGGAAACACCATATATTTT.

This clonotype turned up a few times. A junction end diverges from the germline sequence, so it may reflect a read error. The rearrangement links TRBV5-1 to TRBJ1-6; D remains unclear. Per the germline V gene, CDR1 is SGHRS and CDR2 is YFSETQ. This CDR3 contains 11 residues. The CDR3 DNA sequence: TGCACCAGCAAGCCGGGGTCACCCCTCCACTTT. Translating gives CTSKPGSPLHF.

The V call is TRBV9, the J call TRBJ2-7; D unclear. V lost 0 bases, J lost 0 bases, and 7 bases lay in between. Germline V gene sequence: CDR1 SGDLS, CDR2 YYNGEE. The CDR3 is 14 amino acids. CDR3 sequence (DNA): TGTGCCAGCAGCGTAGGAATGAGCTCCTACGAGCAGTACTTC. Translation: CASSVGMSSYEQYF.

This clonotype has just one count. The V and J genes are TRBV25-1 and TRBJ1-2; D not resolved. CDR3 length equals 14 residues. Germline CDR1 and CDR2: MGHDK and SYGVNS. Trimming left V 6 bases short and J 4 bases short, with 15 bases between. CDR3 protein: CASSPGVGAYGYTF. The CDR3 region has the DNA TGTGCCAGCAGCCCAGGTGTTGGTGCCTATGGCTACACCTTC.

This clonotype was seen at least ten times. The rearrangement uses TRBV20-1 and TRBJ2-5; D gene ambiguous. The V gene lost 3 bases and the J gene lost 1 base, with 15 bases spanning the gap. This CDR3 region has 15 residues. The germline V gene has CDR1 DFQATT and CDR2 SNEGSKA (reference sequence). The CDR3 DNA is TGCAGTGCTAGCAACGACCTTAGCAGCCAAGAGACCCAGTACTTC. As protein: CSASNDLSSQETQYF.

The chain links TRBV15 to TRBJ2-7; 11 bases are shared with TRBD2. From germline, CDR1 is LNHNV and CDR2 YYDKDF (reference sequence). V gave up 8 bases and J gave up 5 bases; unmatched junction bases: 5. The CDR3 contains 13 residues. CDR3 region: CATRGTSGNEQYF. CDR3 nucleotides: TGTGCCACCCGTGGGACTAGCGGCAACGAGCAGTACTTC. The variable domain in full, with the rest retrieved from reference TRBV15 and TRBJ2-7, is DAMVIQNPRYQVTQFGKPVTLSCSQTLNHNVMYWYQQKSSQAPKLLFHYYDKDFNNEADTPDNFQSRRPNTSFCFLDIRSPGLGDTAMYLCATRGTSGNEQYFGPGTRLTVT.

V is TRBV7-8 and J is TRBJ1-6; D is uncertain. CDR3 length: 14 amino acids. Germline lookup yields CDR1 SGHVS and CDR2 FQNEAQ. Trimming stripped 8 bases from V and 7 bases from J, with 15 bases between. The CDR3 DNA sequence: TGTGCCAGCCAGCGGGAGGTCTACAATTCACCCCTCCACTTT. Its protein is CASQREVYNSPLHF.

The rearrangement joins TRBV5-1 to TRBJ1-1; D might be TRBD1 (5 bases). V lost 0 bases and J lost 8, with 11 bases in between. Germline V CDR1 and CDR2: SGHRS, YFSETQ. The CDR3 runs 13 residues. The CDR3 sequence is CASSLVGDSEAFF. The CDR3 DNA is TGCGCCAGCAGCTTGGTGGGGGACTCCGAAGCTTTCTTT.

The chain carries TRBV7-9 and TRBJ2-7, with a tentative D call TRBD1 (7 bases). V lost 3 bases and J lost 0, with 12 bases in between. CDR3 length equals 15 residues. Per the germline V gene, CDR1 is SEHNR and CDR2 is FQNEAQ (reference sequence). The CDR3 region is CASSLRQGLSYEQYF. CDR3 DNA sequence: TGTGCCAGCAGCTTGAGACAGGGACTCTCCTACGAGCAGTACTTC.